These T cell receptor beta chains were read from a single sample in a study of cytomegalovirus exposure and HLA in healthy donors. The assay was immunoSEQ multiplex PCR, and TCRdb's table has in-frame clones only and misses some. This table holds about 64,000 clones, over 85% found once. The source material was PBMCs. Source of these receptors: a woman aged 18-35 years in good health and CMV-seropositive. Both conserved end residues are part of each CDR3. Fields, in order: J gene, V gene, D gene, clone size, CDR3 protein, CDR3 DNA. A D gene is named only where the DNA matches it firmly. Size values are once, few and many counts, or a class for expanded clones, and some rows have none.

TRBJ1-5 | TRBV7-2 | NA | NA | CASSFYQGSNQPQHF | TGTGCCAGCAGCTTTTATCAGGGTTCCAATCAGCCCCAGCATTTT
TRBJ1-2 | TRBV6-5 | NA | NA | CASSLGGQFYTF | TGTGCCAGCAGTTTAGGAGGACAGTTCTACACCTTC
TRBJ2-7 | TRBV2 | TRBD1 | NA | CASSEAQGATYEQYF | TGTGCCAGCAGTGAAGCTCAGGGGGCAACCTACGAGCAGTACTTC
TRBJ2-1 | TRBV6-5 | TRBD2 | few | CASGLGEGHNEQFF | TGTGCCAGCGGCCTCGGGGAGGGTCACAATGAGCAGTTCTTC
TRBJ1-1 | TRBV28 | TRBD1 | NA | CASSSAPGQTTEAFF | TGTGCCAGCAGTTCCGCCCCGGGACAGACAACTGAAGCTTTCTTT
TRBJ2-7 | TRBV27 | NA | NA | CASSLSTRGEQYF | TGTGCCAGCAGTTTATCAACCAGGGGCGAGCAGTACTTC
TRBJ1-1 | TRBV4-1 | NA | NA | CASSSGTRSTEAFF | TGCGCCAGCAGCTCCGGGACAAGAAGCACTGAAGCTTTCTTT
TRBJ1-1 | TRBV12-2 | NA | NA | CASRAPGQGTGTEAFF | TGTGCAAGTCGTGCCCCGGGACAAGGGACCGGCACTGAAGCTTTCTTT
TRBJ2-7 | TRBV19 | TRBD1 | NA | CASSISRIRQGFKEQYF | TGTGCCAGTAGTATCTCCCGGATCAGACAGGGTTTTAAGGAGCAGTACTTC
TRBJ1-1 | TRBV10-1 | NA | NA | CASKSSLADTNTEAFF | TGCGCCAGCAAAAGCAGTTTGGCGGACACCAACACTGAAGCTTTCTTT
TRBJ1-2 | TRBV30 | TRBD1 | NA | CAWSGTGLGYTF | TGTGCCTGGAGTGGGACAGGGCTCGGCTACACCTTC
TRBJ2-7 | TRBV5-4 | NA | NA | CASTRGGGHEQYF | TGTGCCAGCACTCGTGGGGGCGGACACGAGCAGTACTTC
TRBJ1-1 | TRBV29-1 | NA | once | CSVALRKRESEAFF | TGCAGCGTGGCCCTCAGGAAAAGGGAGAGTGAAGCTTTCTTT
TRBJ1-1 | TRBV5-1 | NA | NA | CASSLERSTEAFF | TGCGCCAGCAGCTTGGAGAGGAGCACTGAAGCTTTCTTT
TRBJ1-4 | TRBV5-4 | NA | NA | CASSPSTGLHEKLFF | TGTGCCAGCAGCCCCTCGACAGGATTACATGAAAAACTGTTTTTT
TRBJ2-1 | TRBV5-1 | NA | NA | CATRAHNEQFF | TGCGCCACCAGGGCTCACAATGAGCAGTTCTTC
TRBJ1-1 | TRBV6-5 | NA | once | CASSYSATMNTEAFF | TGTGCCAGCAGTTACTCGGCCACCATGAACACTGAAGCTTTCTTT
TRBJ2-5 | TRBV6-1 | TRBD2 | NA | CASSGTSGGAGETQYF | TGTGCCAGCAGTGGGACTAGCGGGGGGGCTGGAGAGACCCAGTACTTC
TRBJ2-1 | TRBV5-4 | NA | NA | CASSLVPRRESRNNEQFF | TGTGCCAGCAGCTTGGTACCGAGACGGGAGTCCCGTAACAATGAGCAGTTCTTC
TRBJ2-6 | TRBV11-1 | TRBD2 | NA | CASSPRLAGGSGANVLTF | TGTGCCAGCAGCCCCCGACTAGCGGGGGGTTCTGGGGCCAACGTCCTGACTTTC
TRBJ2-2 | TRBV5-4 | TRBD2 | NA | CASSVSGRSTGELFF | TGTGCCAGCAGCGTTAGCGGGAGAAGTACCGGGGAGCTGTTTTTT
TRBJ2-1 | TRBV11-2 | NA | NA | CASSRGDSYNEQFF | TGTGCCAGCAGCAGGGGGGACAGCTACAATGAGCAGTTCTTC
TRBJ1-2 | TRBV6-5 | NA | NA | CASSYSHDLEWGYTF | TGTGCCAGCAGTTACTCCCACGACTTGGAGTGGGGCTACACCTTC
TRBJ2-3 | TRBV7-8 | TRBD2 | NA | CASSREAVAGVRLTDTQYF | TGTGCCAGCAGCCGCGAAGCAGTAGCGGGGGTCAGGCTCACAGATACGCAGTATTTT
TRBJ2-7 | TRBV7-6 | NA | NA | CASSLGPPNLRDLLWYEQYF | TGTGCCAGCAGCTTAGGCCCCCCAAACCTGAGGGACTTGCTTTGGTACGAGCAGTACTTC
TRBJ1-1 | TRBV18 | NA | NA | CASSREMDTEAFF | TGTGCCAGCTCACGCGAGATGGACACTGAAGCTTTCTTT
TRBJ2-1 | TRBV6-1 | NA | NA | CASSPGDLPYNEQFF | TGTGCCAGCAGTCCGGGGGATCTTCCCTACAATGAGCAGTTCTTC
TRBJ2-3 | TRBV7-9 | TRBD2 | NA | CASSLGAGGIFTDTQYF | TGTGCCAGCAGCTTAGGGGCGGGAGGGATCTTCACAGATACGCAGTATTTT
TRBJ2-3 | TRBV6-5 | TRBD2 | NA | CASSYRGLAGADTQYF | TGTGCCAGCAGTTACCGGGGACTAGCGGGTGCAGATACGCAGTATTTT
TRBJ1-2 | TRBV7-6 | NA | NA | CASSLFGGATNYTF | TGTGCCAGCAGCTTATTTGGCGGGGCGACGAACTACACCTTC
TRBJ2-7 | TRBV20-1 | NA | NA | CSVPGSYEQYF | TGCAGTGTCCCCGGCTCCTACGAGCAGTACTTC
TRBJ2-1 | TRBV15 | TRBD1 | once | CATFRDRGANEQFF | TGTGCCACCTTCCGGGACAGGGGAGCAAATGAGCAGTTCTTC
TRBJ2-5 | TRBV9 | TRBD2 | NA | CASSPDEGLAQETQYF | TGTGCCAGCAGCCCCGACGAAGGACTAGCACAAGAGACCCAGTACTTC
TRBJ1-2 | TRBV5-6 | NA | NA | CASSGGYSLYGYTF | TGTGCCAGCAGCGGGGGCTACTCCCTTTATGGCTACACCTTC